Sequencing of this TCR beta chain was carried out in a study of regulatory T cells in long-lasting Graves disease. Time point here: newly diagnosed GD, antithyroid drugs for less than 3 months. PBMC RNA served as the TCR library source. Findings and caveats of the study: Among samples with persistent disease, TRBV28, TRBJ1-2 and TRBJ2-5 were favored.

The CDR3 loop spans 14 amino acids. Per the germline V gene, CDR1 is MDHEN and CDR2 is SYDVKM. CDR3-region Arm-PCR and iRepertoire HTBI primers produced the TCR beta libraries. TCRdb fed the multiplex PCR reads into MiXCR, producing one record per CDR3 protein. Of hundreds of thousands of distinct CDR3 sequences listed, approximately 16% are singletons. This clonotype was observed at least ten times. As yet, its antigen is unknown. Germline is not matched at one junction end, which may reflect a read error. These data also featured in a second study, about T cells in Graves' hyperthyroidism and ophthalmopathy. As that study records: The primer set for the first-round RT-PCR of the TCR CDR3 was HTBI.

Sequenced material: peripheral blood mononuclear cells (PBMCs), taken at new diagnosis, from a patient treated with antithyroid drugs. This sequence joins TRBV28 and TRBJ2-7, with D possibly TRBD1 on 6 matching bases. This sequence originates from a woman in her twenties or thirties with Graves disease. This CDR3 is CASTPLEMDSAVHF. CDR3 coding DNA: TGTGCCAGCACCCCACTCGAAATGGACAGTGCCGTTCACTTC.